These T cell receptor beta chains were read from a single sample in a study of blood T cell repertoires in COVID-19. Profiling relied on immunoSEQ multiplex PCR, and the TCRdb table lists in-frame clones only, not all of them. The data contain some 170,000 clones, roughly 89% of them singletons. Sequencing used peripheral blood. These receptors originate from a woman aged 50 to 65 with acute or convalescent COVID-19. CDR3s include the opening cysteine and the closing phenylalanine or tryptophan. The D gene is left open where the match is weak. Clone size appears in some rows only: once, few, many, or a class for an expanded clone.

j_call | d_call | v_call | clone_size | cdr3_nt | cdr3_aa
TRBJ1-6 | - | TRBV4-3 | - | TGCGCCAGCGCCCCAGGGGTTAATTCACCCCTCCACTTT | CASAPGVNSPLHF
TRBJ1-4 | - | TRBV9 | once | TGTGCCAGCAGCCAGGGCCCTTTCAATGAAAAACTGTTTTTT | CASSQGPFNEKLFF
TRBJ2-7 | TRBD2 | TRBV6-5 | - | TGTGCCAGCAGCTCTAGCGGGACATACGAGCAGTACTTC | CASSSSGTYEQYF
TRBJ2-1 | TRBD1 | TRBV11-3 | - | TGTGCCAGCAGCGCCCGGGACAGGGGACCCAGTTACAATGAGCAGTTCTTC | CASSARDRGPSYNEQFF
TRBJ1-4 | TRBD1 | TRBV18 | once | TGTGCCAGCTCACTATACCACCCGCCAGGACAGGGGAATGAAAAACTGTTTTTT | CASSLYHPPGQGNEKLFF
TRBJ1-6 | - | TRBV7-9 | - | TGTGCCAGCAGCTTTACGGACTTTAATTCACCCCTCCACTTT | CASSFTDFNSPLHF
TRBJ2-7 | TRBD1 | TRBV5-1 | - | TGCGCCAGCAGCCACGGGACAGCAAACGAGCAGTACTTC | CASSHGTANEQYF
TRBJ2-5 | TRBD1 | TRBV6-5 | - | TGTGCCAGCAGCAAGGGACAGGGGAAGACCCAGTACTTC | CASSKGQGKTQYF
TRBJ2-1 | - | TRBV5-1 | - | TGCGCCAGCAGCTTGGCGTCTAGCAGCTACAATGAGCAGTTCTTC | CASSLASSSYNEQFF
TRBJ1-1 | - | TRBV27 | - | TGTGCCAGCAGTTCGGCGGGGGGGCGGACTGAAGCTTTCTTT | CASSSAGGRTEAFF
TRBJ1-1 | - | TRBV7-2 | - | TGTGCCAGTAAAAGCGTTTTGAACACTGAAGCTTTCTTT | CASKSVLNTEAFF
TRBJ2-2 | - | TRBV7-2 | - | TGTGCCAGCAGCCCATACACCGGGGAGCTGTTTTTT | CASSPYTGELFF
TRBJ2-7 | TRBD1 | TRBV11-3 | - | TGTGCCAGCAGCTTAACAAGGGGGCCGCACTCCTGGGGCCACGAGCAGTACTTC | CASSLTRGPHSWGHEQYF
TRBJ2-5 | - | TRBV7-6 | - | TGTGCCAGCAGCCCGCGGGATGAGGAGACCCAGTACTTC | CASSPRDEETQYF
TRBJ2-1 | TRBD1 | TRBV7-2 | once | TGTGCCAGCAGCTTCCCCGGACAGGGTTTAAATGAGCAGTTCTTC | CASSFPGQGLNEQFF
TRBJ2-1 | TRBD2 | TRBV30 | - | TGTGCCTGGAGGGCGAACGGGAGGAGCAATGAGCAGTTCTTC | CAWRANGRSNEQFF
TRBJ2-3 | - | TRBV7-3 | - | TGTGCCAGCAGCTTATCCGGGACTCCCCATACGCAGTATTTT | CASSLSGTPHTQYF
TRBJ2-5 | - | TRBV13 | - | TGTGCCAGCAGCAGGTACGGGATGACACAAGAGACCCAGTACTTC | CASSRYGMTQETQYF
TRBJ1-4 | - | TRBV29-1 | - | TGCAGCGTCCTTATACTTGGTGAAAAACTGTTTTTT | CSVLILGEKLFF
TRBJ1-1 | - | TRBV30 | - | TGTGCCTGGAGTGTAAGTAAGAGCACTGAAGCTTTCTTT | CAWSVSKSTEAFF
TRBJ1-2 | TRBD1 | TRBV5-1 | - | TGCGCCAGCAGCTTGGAAGGGACAGGGGGCGGTGGCTACACCTTC | CASSLEGTGGGGYTF
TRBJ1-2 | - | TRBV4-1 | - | TGCGCCAGCAGCCAAAGGGGGGGAGTAAACTATGGCTACACCTTC | CASSQRGGVNYGYTF
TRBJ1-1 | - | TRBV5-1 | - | TGCGCCAGCAGCTCCCTGGATGGGGAGGCTGAAGCTTTCTTT | CASSSLDGEAEAFF
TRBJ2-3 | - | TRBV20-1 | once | TGCAGTGCTAGAGAAGCTAACACGCAGTATTTT | CSAREANTQYF
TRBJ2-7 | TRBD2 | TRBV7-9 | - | TGTGCCAGCAGCAATAGCGGGCCACACTCCTACGAGCAGTACTTC | CASSNSGPHSYEQYF
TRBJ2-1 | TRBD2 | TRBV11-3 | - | TGTGCCAGCAGCCGGCCCGGGACTAGCGGGGTTTTTGAGCAGTTCTTC | CASSRPGTSGVFEQFF